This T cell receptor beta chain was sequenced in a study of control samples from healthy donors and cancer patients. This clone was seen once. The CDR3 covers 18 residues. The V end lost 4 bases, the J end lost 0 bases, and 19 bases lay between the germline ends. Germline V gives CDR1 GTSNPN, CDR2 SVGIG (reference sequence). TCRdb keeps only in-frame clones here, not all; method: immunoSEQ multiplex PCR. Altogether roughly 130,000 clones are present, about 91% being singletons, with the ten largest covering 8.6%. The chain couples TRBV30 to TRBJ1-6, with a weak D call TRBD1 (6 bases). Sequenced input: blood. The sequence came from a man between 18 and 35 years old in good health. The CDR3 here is CAWIPPDRRTSYNSPLHF. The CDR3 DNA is TGTGCCTGGATCCCTCCCGACAGGCGAACCTCCTATAATTCACCCCTCCACTTT.